The sequence of this TCR beta chain was determined in a study of cytomegalovirus exposure and HLA in healthy donors. General study findings and limits: Three of the chains that were CMV-associated were confirmed in vitro to be specific for CMV antigens.

Germline loops: CDR1 MNHEY, CDR2 SVGAGI. The CDR3 extends over 14 amino acids. V gave up 6 bases and J gave up 0 bases, with 8 bases separating them. Sequencing used immunoSEQ multiplex PCR; TCRdb keeps in-frame clones, though not all of them. The table shows some 150,000 clones, with roughly 89% occurring only once. On this clone: Its specificity is not known.

The TCR was taken from a woman under 30 in good health and CMV-seropositive. Sequenced material: PBMCs. This chain links TRBV6-5 with TRBJ1-4, with D maybe TRBD1 (5 bases). The CDR3 nucleotides are TGTGCCAGCAGACGACAGACAACTAATGAAAAACTGTTTTTT. Translated: CASRRQTTNEKLFF.